This passage covers 7 T cell receptor beta chains from one sample sequenced in a study of cytomegalovirus exposure and HLA in healthy donors. The primer mix had 60 Vbeta and 13 Jbeta primers. Generated by immunoSEQ multiplex PCR, the TCRdb table keeps only in-frame clones and is missing some. This table holds some 140,000 clones, approximately 78% found once. The sequencing sample was made of PBMCs. Receptors were obtained from a woman aged 50 to 60 in good health and CMV-seropositive.

This clone was detected a few times. The CDR3 DNA reads TGTGCCAGCAGTCCACTTGGGAGGCGCGTACAACCCTACGAGCAGTACTTC. This gives the protein CASSPLGRRVQPYEQYF. The chain is built from TRBV28 and TRBJ2-7; a weak D match, TRBD2 (6 bases). V was cut by 5 bases and J by 2 bases, with 22 bases left in between. Germline lookup yields CDR1 MDHEN and CDR2 SYDVKM. This CDR3 is 17 amino acids long.

The rearrangement joins TRBV30 to TRBJ1-4; a weak D match, TRBD1 (6 bases). The V gene's germline CDR1 is GTSNPN and CDR2 SVGIG (reference sequence). V lost 8 bases and J 4 bases, leaving 14 bases between the germline ends. The CDR3 is 13 residues long. The CDR3 bases are TGTGCCGCCGGGGACACCTTTAATGAAAAACTGTTTTTT. It is translated as CAAGDTFNEKLFF.

V and J are TRBV11-2 and TRBJ2-6, with D possibly matching TRBD2 (5 bases). V dropped 6 bases and J dropped 2 bases, with 11 bases sitting between them. The CDR3 consists of 15 residues. The V gene's germline CDR1 is SGHAT and CDR2 FQNNGV. In DNA form, the CDR3 reads TGTGCCAGCAGGAACCCGAGGGCTGGGGCCAACGTCCTGACTTTC. This codes for CASRNPRAGANVLTF.

The genes are TRBV5-6 and TRBJ2-7, with a tentative D call TRBD2 (5 bases). The V end lost 4 bases, the J end lost 0 bases, and 17 bases lay between the germline ends. The CDR3 runs 16 residues. CDR1 and CDR2 (germline): SGHDT, YYEEEE. The CDR3 coding sequence is TGTGCCAGCAGCCTACTAGAGGGAGTTTCCTCCTACGAGCAGTACTTC. It translates to CASSLLEGVSSYEQYF.

This chain connects TRBV5-4 to TRBJ2-3, with 7 bases lining up with TRBD1. The CDR3 sequence is 15 residues long. The V gene's germline CDR1 is SGHNT and CDR2 YYREEE (reference sequence). V dropped 2 bases and J dropped 1; count of bases not matched to a gene: 4. The CDR3 spells CASSFDGQGTDTQYF. The CDR3 region has the DNA TGTGCCAGCAGCTTTGACGGACAGGGCACAGATACGCAGTATTTT.

This chain uses TRBV7-9 with TRBJ2-2; D gene unclear. Looked up from germline, CDR1 is SEHNR and CDR2 is FQNEAQ (reference sequence). The V and J ends lost 1 base and 8 bases respectively, with 5 bases between them. The CDR3 is made up of 12 amino acids. The CDR3 DNA follows: TGTGCCAGCAGCTTAGACGCGGGGGAGCTGTTTTTT. This codes for CASSLDAGELFF.

V and J are TRBV5-1 and TRBJ1-2, with TRBD1 matching 7 bases. V shed 4 bases, J shed 4 bases, and the junction held 4 bases outside the gene matches. The germline gives CDR1 SGHRS, CDR2 YFSETQ. The CDR3 contains 13 residues. CDR3 residues: CASSQTGLYGYTF. The CDR3 DNA reads as TGCGCCAGCAGCCAGACAGGGCTCTATGGCTACACCTTC.